There are many counts of the clone carrying this TCR beta chain. Its cognate antigen is unknown. This record belongs to a study of molecular identifiers for immune sequencing clone quantification. A CD8+CD4-CCR7+CD45RA+ gate was used to sort naive CD8 T cells. Germline V gene sequence: CDR1 MGHRA, CDR2 YSYEKL. V was pared by 0 bases and J by 3 bases, with 6 bases between. The CDR3 runs to 13 residues. Methods described previously were used for bulk TCR libraries, and listed TCR primers were applied. TCRdb re-called the PCR reads with MiXCR, one entry per CDR3 protein. The table lists 300,000 to 400,000 distinct CDR3 sequences, over 20% of them singletons. Study-level findings and limits: Highly expanded clone sizes could be underestimated by identical TCR molecules sharing a barcode. Naive cells had under 1% of molecules in clones above 20 RNA copies, effectors over 98%.

The specimen was naive CD8+ T cells from blood, with Jurkat cell RNA spiked in. Subset described: FACS-sorted CD8+CD4-CCR7+CD45RA+ naive T cells. The rearrangement joins TRBV4-1 to TRBJ2-7; D unresolved. The TCR was taken from a human donor in good health. Some libraries in this study had Jurkat cell RNA spiked in. The CDR3 bases are TGCGCCAGCAGCCAAGATTTCAGCTACGAGCAGTACTTC. Its protein product is CASSQDFSYEQYF.